This T cell receptor beta chain was captured by sequencing in a study of vaccination effects on CD4 cells after COVID-19. Details on this clone: Its target is not known.

Between the trimmed V and J ends, which lost 3 bases and 3 bases, there was a span of 16 bases. CDR1 and CDR2 (germline): SGHRS, YFSETQ. CDR3 length: 16 amino acids. Within the ViraFEST assay, antigen-specific CD4+ T cells underwent expansion with viral peptide pools prior to sequencing. Between days 10 and 11 of culture, CD4+ T cells were separated out. Absence of prior SARS-CoV-2 infection characterized the vaccine recipients, who showed negative nucleocapsid antibodies. Repertoires were generated with immunoSEQ multiplex PCR, while TCRdb's copy carries only in-frame clones and drops some. The sample shows roughly 67,000 clones, 60% to 85% of them seen only once.

The sample in question was CD4+ T cells from PBMCs cultured with SARS-CoV-2 spike peptides, obtained before COVID-19 vaccination. The rearrangement uses TRBV5-1 and TRBJ1-5; TRBD1 is a possible D gene (5 bases). The clonotype originates from a human donor who received a COVID-19 vaccine. The CDR3 DNA is TGCGCCAGCAGCTGGGGGTATCAGGGTAACAATCAGCCCCAGCATTTT. As protein: CASSWGYQGNNQPQHF.